The next 17 T cell receptor beta chains were all read from a single sample in a study of blood T cell repertoires in COVID-19 (TCRdb year 2020). The library relied on the immunoSEQ multiplex PCR assay. TCRdb retrieved this table from immuneACCESS and kept in-frame rearrangements only. Not all clones are present; in checked studies, unresolved V genes account for under half, and no reason is known for the remainder. In this sample the table shows about 150,000 clones, around 80% of which occur a single time. Roughly 0.6% of the sample lies in the top ten. The specimen sequenced was peripheral blood. The receptors were sampled from a man aged 55 to 69 with acute or convalescent COVID-19.

The DNA of the CDR3 is TGTGCCAGCAGCCCCGGGGGTGCTGAAGCTTTCTTT. It specifies CASSPGGAEAFF. The chain recombines TRBV12-3 or TRBV12-4 with TRBJ1-1; possible D gene TRBD1, 5 bases. The CDR3 contains 12 residues. The germline V and J ends were trimmed by 6 bases and 6 bases, with 11 bases remaining between them.

V is TRBV10-2 and J is TRBJ2-5; 9 bases align to TRBD2. The CDR3 totals 14 residues. Germline CDR1 is WSHSY and CDR2 is SAAADI. V lost 5 bases and J lost 5; bases outside the gene matches: 6. CDR3 DNA sequence: TGCGCCAGCAGTCCGGGACTAGCTTTGGAGACCCAGTACTTC. This translates into CASSPGLALETQYF.

This clone appeared a single time. The chain is built from TRBV12-3 or TRBV12-4 and TRBJ1-2; no firm D call. The CDR3 is 12 amino acids. The V end lost 6 bases, the J end lost 7 bases, and 12 bases lay between the germline ends. The CDR3: CASRGALGGYTF. CDR3 DNA sequence: TGTGCCAGCAGGGGAGCCTTAGGTGGCTACACCTTC.

This clone turned up a few times. The rearrangement links TRBV28 to TRBJ1-6; the match to TRBD1 covers 9 bases. The CDR3 totals 14 residues. Germline CDR1 and CDR2: MDHEN and SYDVKM. Losses at the gene ends were 6 bases for V and 10 bases for J; bases not matched to a gene: 7. CDR3 coding DNA: TGTGCCAGCAGCGCCGGGACAGGGTCATCACCCCTCCACTTT. This sequence encodes CASSAGTGSSPLHF. The full variable domain, with the rest looked up from reference TRBV28 and TRBJ1-6, is DVKVTQSSRYLVKRTGEKVFLECVQDMDHENMFWYRQDPGLGLRLIYFSYDVKMKEKGDIPEGYSVSREKKERFSLILESASTNQTSMYLCASSAGTGSSPLHFGNGTRLTVT.

The chain carries TRBV6-1 and TRBJ1-5, with a possible D match to TRBD1 (6 bases). V lost 2 bases, J lost 8 bases, and 16 bases lay in between. This CDR3 is 15 amino acids long. Germline values: CDR1 MNHNS, CDR2 SASEGT. The CDR3 nucleotides read TGTGCCAGCAGTGAATTGGCAGGGGTCAAGGAGCCCCAGCATTTT. Residues: CASSELAGVKEPQHF.

The gene calls are TRBV19 and TRBJ1-3; the D is unclear. CDR1 LNHDA and CDR2 SQIVND come from the germline V gene (reference sequence). V was cut by 3 bases and J by 0 bases, with 12 bases left in between. The CDR3 spans 16 residues. CDR3 in amino acids: CASSISPVRSGNTIYF. As DNA, the CDR3 is TGTGCCAGTAGTATTTCTCCAGTCCGCTCTGGAAACACCATATATTTT.

The gene calls are TRBV3-1 (or the pseudogene TRBV3-2) and TRBJ1-1; TRBD1 might be the D (5 bases). The CDR3 extends over 13 amino acids. Germline CDR1 LGHDT, CDR2 YNNKEL (reference sequence). V shed 4 bases and J shed 11 bases, with 17 bases lying between them. The CDR3 region has the DNA TGTGCCAGCAGCCGAGCACCGACAGTCGGGGCTTTCTTT. It codes for CASSRAPTVGAFF.

This chain links TRBV7-8 with TRBJ2-7, with D tentatively TRBD2 (6 bases). The CDR3 totals 14 residues. V was trimmed by 4 bases and J by 3 bases, leaving 13 bases between them. Germline-derived CDR1 and CDR2 are SGHVS and FQNEAQ. The CDR3 DNA is TGTGCCAGCAGCTCCGGACGGAGGGGCTACGAGCAGTACTTC. This codes for CASSSGRRGYEQYF.

This clone showed up just a few times. The gene calls are TRBV28 and TRBJ1-4; 7 nucleotides match TRBD1. This CDR3 region has 17 residues. V shed 4 bases, J shed 3 bases, and the junction held 11 bases outside the gene matches. The V gene's germline CDR1 is MDHEN and CDR2 SYDVKM. The CDR3 nucleotides read TGTGCCAGCAGTTCCTGGGGGAACAGGGGCTCTAATGAAAAACTGTTTTTT. It yields the protein CASSSWGNRGSNEKLFF.

This clone was observed a few times. The J gene is TRBJ2-2, the V gene TRBV28; TRBD1 agrees at 8 bases. Germline V gives CDR1 MDHEN, CDR2 SYDVKM. The CDR3 has 16 amino acids. V trimming: 3 bases; J trimming: 3 bases; junction bases outside the gene matches: 6. CDR3 in DNA: TGTGCCAGCAGTTTCGGGACAGGAAAGGACACCGGGGAGCTGTTTTTT. Protein sequence: CASSFGTGKDTGELFF.

The V gene is TRBV5-6, the J gene TRBJ1-2; no firm D call. This CDR3 spans 16 amino acids. V was cut by 2 bases and J by 2 bases, with 16 bases left in between. Germline assignment: CDR1 SGHDT and CDR2 YYEEEE. CDR3 sequence: CASSLRGGKTNYGYTF. CDR3 sequence (DNA): TGTGCCAGCAGCTTACGGGGAGGAAAAACCAACTATGGCTACACCTTC.

The CDR3 spells CASSPSRGRGLYGYTF. The CDR3 nucleotides read TGTGCCAGCAGCCCCAGTCGGGGCAGGGGGCTTTATGGCTACACCTTC. The rearrangement joins TRBV7-8 to TRBJ1-2; the match to TRBD1 covers 8 bases. This CDR3 comprises 16 residues. The germline V gene encodes CDR1 SGHVS and CDR2 FQNEAQ. V shed 5 bases, J shed 5 bases, and the junction held 13 bases outside the gene matches.

The V gene is TRBV7-6, the J gene TRBJ1-1; D remains unclear. Between the trimmed V and J ends, which lost 5 bases and 4 bases, there was a span of 20 bases. From germline, CDR1 is SGHVS and CDR2 FNYEAQ. CDR3 length: 16 amino acids. CDR3 region: CASSPGGQIVGTEAFF. CDR3 coding DNA: TGTGCCAGCAGCCCCGGCGGGCAGATAGTAGGCACTGAAGCTTTCTTT. The full variable domain, completed using reference TRBV7-6 and TRBJ1-1, is GAGVSQSPRYKVTKRGQDVALRCDPISGHVSLYWYRQALGQGPEFLTYFNYEAQQDKSGLPNDRFSAERPEGSISTLTIQRTEQRDSAMYRCASSPGGQIVGTEAFFGQGTRLTVV.

CDR3 in DNA: TGTGCCAGCACCCTAGCTCCGGGTGGCTACACCTTC. Residues: CASTLAPGGYTF. This chain connects TRBV7-2 to TRBJ1-2, with unresolved D. CDR1 and CDR2 (germline): SGHTA, FQGNSA. V gave up 7 bases and J gave up 7 bases, with 13 bases separating them. The CDR3 length is 12 residues.

The rearrangement joins TRBV2 to TRBJ2-1; 8 nucleotides agree with TRBD2. The CDR3 is made up of 15 amino acids. V was pared by 5 bases and J by 1 base, with 4 bases of the junction left unmatched. Germline V gene lookup returns CDR1 SNHLY and CDR2 FYNNEI. The CDR3 DNA reads as TGTGCCAGCAGTAGGGAGCGGGGGTCCTACAATGAGCAGTTCTTC. Protein: CASSRERGSYNEQFF.

The rearrangement joins TRBV6-5 to TRBJ2-3, with TRBD2 matching 7 bases. The CDR3 totals 16 residues. Germline V gene lookup returns CDR1 MNHEY and CDR2 SVGAGI. The V and J ends lost 2 bases and 6 bases, in that order; junction bases with no gene match: 11. The CDR3 nucleotides read TGTGCCAGCAGTTACGGGGCTAGCGGATCCAGGGATACGCAGTATTTT. Protein sequence: CASSYGASGSRDTQYF.

The J gene is TRBJ1-2, the V gene TRBV2, with TRBD1 matching 7 bases. Unmatched junction bases numbered 3, after V lost 3 bases and J lost 8 bases. CDR1 and CDR2 (germline): SNHLY, FYNNEI. The CDR3 runs to 12 residues. DNA for the CDR3: TGTGCCAGCAGTGAGGACAGGCAGGGCTACACCTTC. Its protein product is CASSEDRQGYTF.